This T cell receptor (beta chain) originates from a study of CD8 T cells in cerebrospinal fluid in Alzheimer's disease. Study in general: Plate-based nested PCR sequencing and droplet-based sequencing measured CSF T cell clonal expansion. Findings of the study overall: The authors cautioned that cerebrospinal fluid EBV-specific TCRs do not prove EBV causes Alzheimer's.

Droplet-based sequencing used CSF cells sorted as live with a live/dead marker. This clonotype is deemed large by its frequency. Its specificity is unknown. TCRdb re-called the 10x single-cell sequencing reads, yielding one record per CDR3 amino acid sequence without DNA. The ten most abundant clones cover roughly 8.3% of a sample with over a thousand distinct CDR3 sequences. The CDR3 covers 14 residues. CDR1 and CDR2 from the germline V gene are MNHEY and SVGEGT. The J gene is TRBJ2-1, the V gene TRBV6-2 or TRBV6-3; the D call from TCRdb, TRBD2, cannot be confirmed without DNA. The receptor was derived from a human donor in good health. Specimen: cerebrospinal fluid. The CDR3 spells CASTREGSYNEQFF.